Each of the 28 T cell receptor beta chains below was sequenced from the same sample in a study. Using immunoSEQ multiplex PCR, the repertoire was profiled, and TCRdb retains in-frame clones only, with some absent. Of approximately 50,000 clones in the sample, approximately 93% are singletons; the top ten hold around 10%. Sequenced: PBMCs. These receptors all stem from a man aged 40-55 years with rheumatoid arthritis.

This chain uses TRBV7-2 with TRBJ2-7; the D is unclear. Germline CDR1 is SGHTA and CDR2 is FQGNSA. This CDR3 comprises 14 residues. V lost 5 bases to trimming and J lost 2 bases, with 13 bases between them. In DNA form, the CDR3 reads TGTGCCAGCAGCAACAGTTTTATCACCTACGAGCAGTACTTC. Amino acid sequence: CASSNSFITYEQYF.

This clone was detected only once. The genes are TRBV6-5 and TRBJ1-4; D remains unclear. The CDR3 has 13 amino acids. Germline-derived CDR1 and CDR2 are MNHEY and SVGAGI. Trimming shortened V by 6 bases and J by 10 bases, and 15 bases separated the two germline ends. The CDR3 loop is CASRTRPAGKLFF. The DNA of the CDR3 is TGTGCCAGCAGAACCCGTCCAGCGGGAAAACTGTTTTTT.

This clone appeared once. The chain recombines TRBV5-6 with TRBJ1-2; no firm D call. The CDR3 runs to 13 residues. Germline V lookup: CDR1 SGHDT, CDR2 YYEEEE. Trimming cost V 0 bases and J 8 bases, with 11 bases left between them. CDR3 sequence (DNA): TGTGCCAGCAGCTTGGGTCAGCTGGGCGGCTACACCTTC. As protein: CASSLGQLGGYTF.

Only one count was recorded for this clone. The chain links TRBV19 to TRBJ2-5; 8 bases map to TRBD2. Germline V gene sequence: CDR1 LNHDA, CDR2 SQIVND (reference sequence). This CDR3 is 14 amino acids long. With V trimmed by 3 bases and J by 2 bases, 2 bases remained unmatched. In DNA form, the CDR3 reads TGTGCCAGTAGTATTGGCGGGAGGCAAGAGACCCAGTACTTC. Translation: CASSIGGRQETQYF.

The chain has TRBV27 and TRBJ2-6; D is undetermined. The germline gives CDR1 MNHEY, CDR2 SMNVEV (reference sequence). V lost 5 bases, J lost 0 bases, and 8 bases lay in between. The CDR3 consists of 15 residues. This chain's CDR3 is CASSPQLSGANVLTF. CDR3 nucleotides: TGTGCCAGCAGTCCCCAGCTCTCTGGGGCCAACGTCCTGACTTTC.

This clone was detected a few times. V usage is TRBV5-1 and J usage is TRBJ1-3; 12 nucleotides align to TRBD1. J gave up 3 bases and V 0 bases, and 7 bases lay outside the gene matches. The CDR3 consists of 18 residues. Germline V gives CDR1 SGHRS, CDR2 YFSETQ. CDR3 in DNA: TGCGCCAGCAGCTTGGCGGGACAGGGGGCTGTCGGTGGAAACACCATATATTTT. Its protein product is CASSLAGQGAVGGNTIYF.

DNA of the CDR3: TGTGCCAGCAGTTTACAGGGACTAGCGGCTTACAATGAGCAGTTCTTC. Residues: CASSLQGLAAYNEQFF. The chain links TRBV27 to TRBJ2-1, with 11 bases fitting TRBD2. Losses at the gene ends were 2 bases for V and 4 bases for J; bases not matched to a gene: 4. The CDR3 length is 16 residues. Germline assignment: CDR1 MNHEY and CDR2 SMNVEV (reference sequence).

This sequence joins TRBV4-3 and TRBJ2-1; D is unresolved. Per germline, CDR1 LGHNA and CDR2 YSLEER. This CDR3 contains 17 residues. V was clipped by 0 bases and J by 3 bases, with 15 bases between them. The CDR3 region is CASSQETGRAFYNEQFF. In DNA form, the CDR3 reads TGCGCCAGCAGCCAAGAAACTGGACGGGCTTTCTACAATGAGCAGTTCTTC.

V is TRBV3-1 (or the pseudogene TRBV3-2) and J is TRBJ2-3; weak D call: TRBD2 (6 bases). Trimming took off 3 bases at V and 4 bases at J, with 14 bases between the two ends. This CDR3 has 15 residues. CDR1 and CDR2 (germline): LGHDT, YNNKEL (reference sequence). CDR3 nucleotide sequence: TGTGCCAGCAGCCATCCGCGGGATTATCCAGATACGCAGTATTTT. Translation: CASSHPRDYPDTQYF.

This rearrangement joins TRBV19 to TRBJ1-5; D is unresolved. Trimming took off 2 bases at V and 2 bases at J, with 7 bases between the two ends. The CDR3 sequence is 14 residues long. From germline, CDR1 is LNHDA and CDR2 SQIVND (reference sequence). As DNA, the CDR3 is TGTGCCAGTAGTATACCCGGTGGCAATCAGCCCCAGCATTTT. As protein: CASSIPGGNQPQHF.

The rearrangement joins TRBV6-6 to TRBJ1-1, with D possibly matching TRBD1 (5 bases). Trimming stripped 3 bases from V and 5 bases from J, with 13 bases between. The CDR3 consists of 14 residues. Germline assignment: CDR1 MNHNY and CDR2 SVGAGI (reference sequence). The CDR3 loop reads CASSYRQGGTEAFF. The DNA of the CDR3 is TGTGCCAGCAGTTATCGTCAGGGCGGGACTGAAGCTTTCTTT.

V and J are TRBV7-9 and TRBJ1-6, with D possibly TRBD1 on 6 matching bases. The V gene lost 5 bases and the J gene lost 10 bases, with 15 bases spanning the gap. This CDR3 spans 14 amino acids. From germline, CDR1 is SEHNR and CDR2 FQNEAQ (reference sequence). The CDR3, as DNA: TGTGCCAGCAGCCCGGACAGTCCCTGGTCACCCCTCCACTTT. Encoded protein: CASSPDSPWSPLHF.

The CDR3 DNA reads as TGTGCCAGCAGCCTCGGACTAGCCACGAACACCGGGGAGCTGTTTTTT. It codes for CASSLGLATNTGELFF. V usage is TRBV9 and J usage is TRBJ2-2, with 8 bases matching TRBD2. This CDR3 has 16 residues. Germline CDR1 reads SGDLS; CDR2 reads YYNGEE. J was trimmed by 0 bases and V by 4 bases; bases with no gene match: 5. The full variable domain, completed using reference TRBV9 and TRBJ2-2, is DSGVTQTPKHLITATGQRVTLRCSPRSGDLSVYWYQQSLDQGLQFLIQYYNGEERAKGNILERFSAQQFPDLHSELNLSSLELGDSALYFCASSLGLATNTGELFFGEGSRLTVL.

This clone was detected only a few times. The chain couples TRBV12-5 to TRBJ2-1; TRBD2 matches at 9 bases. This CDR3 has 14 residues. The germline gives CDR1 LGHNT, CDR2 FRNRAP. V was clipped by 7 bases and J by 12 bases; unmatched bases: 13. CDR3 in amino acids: CASVQSGGPRGQFF. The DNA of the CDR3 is TGTGCTAGTGTCCAAAGCGGGGGGCCCAGGGGGCAGTTCTTC.

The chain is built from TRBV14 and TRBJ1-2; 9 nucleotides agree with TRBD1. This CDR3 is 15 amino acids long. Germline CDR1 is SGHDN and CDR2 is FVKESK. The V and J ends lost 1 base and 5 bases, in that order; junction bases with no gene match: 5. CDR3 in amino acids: CASSQAGTGTYGYTF. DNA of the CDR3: TGTGCCAGCAGCCAAGCCGGGACAGGGACGTATGGCTACACCTTC. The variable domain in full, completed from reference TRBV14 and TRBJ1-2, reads EAGVTQFPSHSVIEKGQTVTLRCDPISGHDNLYWYRRVMGKEIKFLLHFVKESKQDESGMPNNRFLAERTGGTYSTLKVQPAELEDSGVYFCASSQAGTGTYGYTFGSGTRLTVV.

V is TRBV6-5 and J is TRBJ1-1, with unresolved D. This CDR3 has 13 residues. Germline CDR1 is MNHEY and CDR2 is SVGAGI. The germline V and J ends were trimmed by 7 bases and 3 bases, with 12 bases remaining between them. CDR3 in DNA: TGTGCCAGCAACAGTAGACGGTACACTGAAGCTTTCTTT. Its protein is CASNSRRYTEAFF.

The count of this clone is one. CDR3 coding DNA: TGTGCCAGCAGTTTATTAGGGAACTATGGCTACACCTTC. Translated: CASSLLGNYGYTF. The V and J genes are TRBV27 and TRBJ1-2; D is unclear. This CDR3 is built from 13 residues. Trimming left V 1 base short and J 2 bases short, with 5 bases between. CDR1 and CDR2 (germline): MNHEY, SMNVEV (reference sequence).

The CDR3 region has the DNA TGTGCCAGCAGCTGGGGGGGACTAGCGGAATACAATGAGCAGTTCTTC. Amino acids: CASSWGGLAEYNEQFF. The chain carries TRBV5-6 and TRBJ2-1, with 11 bases lining up with TRBD2. Germline loops: CDR1 SGHDT, CDR2 YYEEEE. Trimming removed 3 bases from V and 4 bases from J; junction bases left unmatched: 6. The CDR3 is made up of 16 amino acids.

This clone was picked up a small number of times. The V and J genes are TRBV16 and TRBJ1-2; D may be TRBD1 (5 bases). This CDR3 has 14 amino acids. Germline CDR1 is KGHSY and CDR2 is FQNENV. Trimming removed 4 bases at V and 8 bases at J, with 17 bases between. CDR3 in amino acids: CASSLIQGMGGYTF. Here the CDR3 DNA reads TGTGCCAGCAGCCTGATCCAGGGTATGGGAGGCTACACCTTC. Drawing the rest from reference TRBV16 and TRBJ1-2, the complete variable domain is GEEVAQTPKHLVRGEGQKAKLYCAPIKGHSYVFWYQQVLKNEFKFLISFQNENVFDETGMPKERFSAKCLPNSPCSLEIQATKLEDSAVYFCASSLIQGMGGYTFGSGTRLTVV.

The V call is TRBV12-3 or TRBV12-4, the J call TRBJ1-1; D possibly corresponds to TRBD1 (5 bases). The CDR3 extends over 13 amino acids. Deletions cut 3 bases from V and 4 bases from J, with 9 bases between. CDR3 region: CASSLTQGTEAFF. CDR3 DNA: TGTGCCAGCAGTTTGACTCAGGGCACTGAAGCTTTCTTT.

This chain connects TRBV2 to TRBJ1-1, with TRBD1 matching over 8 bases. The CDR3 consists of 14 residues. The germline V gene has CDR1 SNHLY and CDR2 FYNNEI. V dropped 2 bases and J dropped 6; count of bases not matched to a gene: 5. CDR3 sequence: CASSELPDRAEAFF. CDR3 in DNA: TGTGCCAGCAGTGAACTCCCGGACAGGGCTGAAGCTTTCTTT. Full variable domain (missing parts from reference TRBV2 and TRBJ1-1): EPEVTQTPSHQVTQMGQEVILRCVPISNHLYFYWYRQILGQKVEFLVSFYNNEISEKSEIFDDQFSVERPDGSNFTLKIRSTKLEDSAMYFCASSELPDRAEAFFGQGTRLTVV.

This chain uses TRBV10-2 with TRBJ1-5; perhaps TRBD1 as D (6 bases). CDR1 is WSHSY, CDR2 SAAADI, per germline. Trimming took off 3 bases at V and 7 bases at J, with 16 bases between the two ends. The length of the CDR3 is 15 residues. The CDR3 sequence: CASSEGQSYGQPQHF. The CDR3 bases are TGCGCCAGCAGTGAAGGACAGTCCTATGGACAGCCCCAGCATTTT.

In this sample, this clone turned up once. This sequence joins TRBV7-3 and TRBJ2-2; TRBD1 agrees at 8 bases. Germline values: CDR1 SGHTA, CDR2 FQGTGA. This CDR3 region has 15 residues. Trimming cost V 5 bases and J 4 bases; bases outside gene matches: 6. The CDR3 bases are TGTGCCAGCAGCCCCGGGACAGGAACCACCGGGGAGCTGTTTTTT. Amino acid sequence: CASSPGTGTTGELFF.

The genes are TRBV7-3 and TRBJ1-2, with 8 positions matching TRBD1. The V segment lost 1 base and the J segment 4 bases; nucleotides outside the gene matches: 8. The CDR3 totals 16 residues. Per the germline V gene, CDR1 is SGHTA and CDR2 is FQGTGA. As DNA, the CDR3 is TGTGCCAGCAGCTTAAGGCCGGGACAGGAGACCTATGGCTACACCTTC. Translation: CASSLRPGQETYGYTF.

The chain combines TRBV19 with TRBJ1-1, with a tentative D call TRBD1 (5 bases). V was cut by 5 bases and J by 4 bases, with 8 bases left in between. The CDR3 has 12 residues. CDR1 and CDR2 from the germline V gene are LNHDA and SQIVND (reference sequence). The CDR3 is CASSPGTTEAFF. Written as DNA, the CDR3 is TGTGCCAGTAGTCCCGGGACCACTGAAGCTTTCTTT.

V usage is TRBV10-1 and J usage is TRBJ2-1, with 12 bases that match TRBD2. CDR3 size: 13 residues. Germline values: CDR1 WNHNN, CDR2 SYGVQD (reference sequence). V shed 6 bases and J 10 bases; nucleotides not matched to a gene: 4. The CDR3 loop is CASRAGTSGEQFF. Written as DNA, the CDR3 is TGCGCCAGCAGAGCCGGGACTAGCGGGGAGCAGTTCTTC.

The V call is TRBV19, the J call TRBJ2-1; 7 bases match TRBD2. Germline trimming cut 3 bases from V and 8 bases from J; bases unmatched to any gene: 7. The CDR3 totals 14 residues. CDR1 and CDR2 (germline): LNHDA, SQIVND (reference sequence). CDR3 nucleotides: TGTGCCAGTAGTATCGGACTAGTTCTTGATGAGCAGTTCTTC. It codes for CASSIGLVLDEQFF.

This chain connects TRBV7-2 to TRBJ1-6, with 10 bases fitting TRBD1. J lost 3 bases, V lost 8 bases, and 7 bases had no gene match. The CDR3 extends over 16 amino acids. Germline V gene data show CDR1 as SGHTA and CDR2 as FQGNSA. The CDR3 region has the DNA TGTGCCAGCTCGACAGGGGGCGCTGTCTATAATTCACCCCTCCACTTT. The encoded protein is CASSTGGAVYNSPLHF.